A selection of T cell receptor beta chains follows, all from one sample in a study of T cells in Graves' hyperthyroidism and ophthalmopathy. In TCRdb, the multiplex PCR reads were re-called with MiXCR into one record per CDR3 protein. The top ten hold about 60% of the sample, which has hundreds of thousands of distinct CDR3 sequences, 22% seen once. Source material: blood. Source of these receptors: a man aged 25 to 45 with Graves' ophthalmopathy. The conserved cysteine and the conserved F or W are not part of the CDR3 here.

>TRBJ2-5|TRBV7-9
ASTTGEGRRLSRAQY
>TRBJ2-1|TRBV12-3/TRBV12-4
ASRLRQGLVWTKGQF
>TRBJ1-1|TRBV10-2
ASSEVWTVNTEAF
>TRBJ2-7|TRBV7-2
ASSLAVAEQY
>TRBJ2-3|TRBV5-1
ASSPRGRVSTDTQY
>TRBJ1-1|TRBV2
ASNGDAEMNTEAF
>TRBJ2-7|TRBV5-1
ASRPTGPSYEQY
>TRBJ2-1|TRBV7-9
ASSRGTTYNEQF
>TRBJ2-1|TRBV20-1
SARDPSDNEQF
>TRBJ1-5|TRBV20-1
SARLRVNQPQH
>TRBJ2-7|TRBV9
ASSVESVPSYEQY
>TRBJ1-3|TRBV12-3/TRBV12-4
ASSFSSGNTIY
>TRBJ2-7|TRBV5-5
ASSLGLMPYEQY
>TRBJ2-1|TRBV27
ASSLSIYSSYNEQF
>TRBJ2-1|TRBV5-1
ASSIGQVYNEQF
>TRBJ2-1|TRBV7-8
ASSLDPGGGNEQF
>TRBJ2-7|TRBV9
ASSFTGDYEQY
>TRBJ1-2|TRBV18
ASSENRGQSYGYT
>TRBJ2-3|TRBV6-1
ASSESPGPRDTDTQY
>TRBJ2-2|TRBV29-1
SAKGQGNTGELF
>TRBJ2-1|TRBV20-1
SARSGGYNEQF
>TRBJ1-4|TRBV28
ASSFNSEKLF
>TRBJ1-2|TRBV20-1
SARDRVFSYGYT
>TRBJ2-1|TRBV7-8
ASGDRLAGNDEQF
>TRBJ2-7|TRBV20-1
SARDMSGRNHEQY
>TRBJ2-5|TRBV9
ASSPPGIRGETQY
>TRBJ2-7|TRBV20-1
SARASGRFGEQY
>TRBJ2-1|TRBV10-1
ASSEQPDNEQF
>TRBJ2-2|TRBV5-1
ASSPEAQGGYTGELF
>TRBJ1-1|TRBV5-6
ASSIRTGGTAF
>TRBJ2-3|TRBV29-1
SVGESPSGTDTQY
>TRBJ1-4|TRBV2
ASSERSGTNEKLF
>TRBJ2-7|TRBV2
ASSEIAGNSYEQY
>TRBJ2-2|TRBV9
VSSVVGHLNTGELF
>TRBJ1-5|TRBV27
ASRAEGRGNQPQH
>TRBJ2-6|TRBV27
ASSLGKGANVLT
>TRBJ1-1|TRBV4-2
ASSQDLGADTEAF
>TRBJ2-7|TRBV6-5
ASSYGASGLTYEQY
>TRBJ2-5|TRBV5-1
ASSLEIAGRPY
>TRBJ1-2|TRBV19
ASSINRAGGRFNYGYT
>TRBJ2-3|TRBV7-9
ASSSGGAIDTQY
>TRBJ1-5|TRBV5-5
ASSAGQGARGDSNQPQH
>TRBJ2-1|TRBV3-1
ASSQVPSGRNKNNEQF
>TRBJ1-2|TRBV6-1
ASSPPVGGGYT
>TRBJ2-5|TRBV11-3
ASSLRVGRETQY
>TRBJ2-1|TRBV6-5
ASSYTGQARFHNEQF
>TRBJ2-3|TRBV14
ASSHSLDTSGSWDTQY
>TRBJ1-5|TRBV24-1
ATSDKAGWNQPQH
>TRBJ2-1|TRBV28
ASFSASGGRAQDEQF
>TRBJ2-3|TRBV6-2/TRBV6-3
ASITGTSGTTQY
>TRBJ1-2|TRBV7-9
ASSNQGTYGYT
>TRBJ1-4|TRBV11-2
ASNPGSGEKLF
>TRBJ2-7|TRBV20-1
SATEGATSYDEQY
>TRBJ1-1|TRBV6-9
ASSYGGGVSTEAF
>TRBJ2-7|TRBV20-1
SAFAAAYEQY
>TRBJ1-4|TRBV3-1
ASSPGTVNEKLF
>TRBJ2-1|TRBV2
ASREGGGGLREQF
>TRBJ2-4|TRBV28
ASSLETSGMVAKNIQY
>TRBJ2-3|TRBV7-8
ASSPAQGASTDTQY